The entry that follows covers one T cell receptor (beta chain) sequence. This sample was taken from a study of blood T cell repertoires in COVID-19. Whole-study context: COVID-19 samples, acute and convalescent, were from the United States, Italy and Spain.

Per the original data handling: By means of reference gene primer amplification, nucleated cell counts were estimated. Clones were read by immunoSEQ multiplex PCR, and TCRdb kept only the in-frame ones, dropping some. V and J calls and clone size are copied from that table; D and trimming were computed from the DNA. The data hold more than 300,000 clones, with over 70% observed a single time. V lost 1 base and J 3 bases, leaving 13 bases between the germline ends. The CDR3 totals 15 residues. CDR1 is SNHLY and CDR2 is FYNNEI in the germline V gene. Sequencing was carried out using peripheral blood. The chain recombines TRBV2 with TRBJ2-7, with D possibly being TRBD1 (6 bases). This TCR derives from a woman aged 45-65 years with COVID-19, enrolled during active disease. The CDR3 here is CASSEVGQMDYEQYF. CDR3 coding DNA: TGTGCCAGCAGTGAAGTCGGACAGATGGACTACGAGCAGTACTTC.